The entry below describes one T cell receptor beta chain. This specimen belongs to a study of PD-L1 blockade in urothelial cancer. Overall study: Reported median T cell count for blood samples was around 150,000.

Here immunoSEQ multiplex PCR was the method, and the copy in TCRdb shows in-frame clones only, minus some. The sample contains 15,000 to 20,000 clones, around 81% of which appear only once. Time point described: peripheral blood 6 weeks after treatment start. Each individual provided 1 to 8 samples (taken pretreatment and on-treatment). CDR3 length: 12 amino acids. The chain links TRBV12-2 to TRBJ2-5; TRBD2 is the table's D call and was not checked against the DNA. TRBV12-2 corresponds to a pseudogene. The origin of this receptor is a man in his fifties with urothelial cancer. Sequencing used PBMCs, obtained around atezolizumab (anti-PD-L1) treatment. CDR3 region: CASRLASGTQYF. CDR3 nucleotide sequence: TGTGCAAGTCGCTTAGCTAGCGGGACCCAGTACTTC.